The T cell receptor beta chain described here comes from a study of cytomegalovirus exposure and HLA in healthy donors. This clone was seen a few times. Its antigen is unknown. PCR employed 60 Vbeta and 13 Jbeta primers. Sequenced by immunoSEQ multiplex PCR; TCRdb stores in-frame clones only, minus some. The table has about 190,000 clones, roughly four fifths seen once. Deletions cut 4 bases from V and 0 bases from J, with 23 bases between. CDR3 size: 19 residues. Germline lookup yields CDR1 SGHRS and CDR2 YFSETQ. Study-level points and caveats: Being indistinguishable, some V segments were excluded, TRBV6-2 and TRBV6-3 among them. Productive rates of about 87% or about 30% were seen for most TCR beta V segments in an earlier analysis. Presence/absence analyses took donor sequencing depth as roughly uniform.

The sample taken for sequencing was PBMCs. The chain recombines TRBV5-1 with TRBJ2-4; D perhaps matches TRBD2 (5 bases). This TCR was recovered from a man in his fifties in good health and CMV-seronegative. DNA for the CDR3: TGCGCCAGCAGCAAAAATGAGACTGGACTTGCACTAGCCAAAAACATTCAGTACTTC. It codes for CASSKNETGLALAKNIQYF.